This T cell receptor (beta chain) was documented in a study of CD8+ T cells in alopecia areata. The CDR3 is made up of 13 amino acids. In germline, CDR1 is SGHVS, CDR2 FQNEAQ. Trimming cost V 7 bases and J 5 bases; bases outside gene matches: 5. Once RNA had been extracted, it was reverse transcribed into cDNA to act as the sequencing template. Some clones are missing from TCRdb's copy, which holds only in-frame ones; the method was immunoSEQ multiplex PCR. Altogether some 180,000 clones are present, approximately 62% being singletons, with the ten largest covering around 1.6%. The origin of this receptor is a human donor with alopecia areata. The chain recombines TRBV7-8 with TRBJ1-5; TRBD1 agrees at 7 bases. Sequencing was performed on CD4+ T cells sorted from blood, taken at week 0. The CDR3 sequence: CASTRQGDQPQHF. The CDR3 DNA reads TGTGCCAGCACCAGACAGGGAGATCAGCCCCAGCATTTT.